Listed below are T cell receptor beta chains from one sample, sequenced in a study of persistence of HIV-infected CD4 T cells. Antigen specificity for these receptors is unknown. Sequenced by immunoSEQ multiplex PCR; TCRdb stores in-frame clones only, minus some. Altogether tens of thousands of clones are present, roughly 80% being singletons, with the ten largest covering around 1.5%. The sample was CD4+ T cells sorted from PBMCs after approximately 20-hour stimulation, taken from a patient who received antiretroviral therapy. These receptors were collected from an adult man with HIV who was CMV-seropositive. The CDR3 runs from the conserved cysteine through the conserved F or W. The D gene is left open where the match is weak. Clone size, where shown, is once, few, many, or a class for clones that have expanded.

TRBV7-3	few	TRBJ2-6	.	17	CASSPRGGLSGANVLTF	TGTGCCAGCAGCCCCAGGGGAGGCCTTTCTGGGGCCAACGTCCTGACTTTC
TRBV29-1	few	TRBJ1-2	TRBD1	12	CSVARTGIGYTF	TGCAGCGTGGCCCGGACAGGGATAGGCTACACCTTC
TRBV2	.	TRBJ2-1	.	13	CASSGDIHNEQFF	TGTGCCAGCAGTGGGGACATCCACAATGAGCAGTTCTTC
TRBV29-1	.	TRBJ1-1	.	16	CSVWNGPNGMNTEAFF	TGCAGCGTTTGGAACGGGCCTAACGGCATGAACACTGAAGCTTTCTTT
TRBV19	.	TRBJ1-5	.	18	CASSLLRLLGATNQPQHF	TGTGCCAGTAGTCTCCTACGACTCCTGGGGGCCACCAATCAGCCCCAGCATTTT
TRBV4-1	.	TRBJ2-1	TRBD2	16	CASSQGPSGGYNEQFF	TGCGCCAGCAGCCAAGGTCCTAGCGGAGGGTACAATGAGCAGTTCTTC
TRBV6-1	.	TRBJ1-4	.	13	CASSPFNREKLFF	TGTGCCAGCAGTCCTTTCAACAGGGAAAAACTGTTTTTT
TRBV12-5	.	TRBJ1-1	.	14	CASLGGAGGTEAFF	TGTGCTAGTTTAGGGGGGGCCGGGGGCACTGAAGCTTTCTTT
TRBV12-5	.	TRBJ1-4	.	16	CASGLVIIQGVEKLFF	TGTGCTAGTGGTTTGGTAATTATACAGGGAGTTGAAAAACTGTTTTTT
TRBV19	.	TRBJ1-1	.	14	CASSPDPFFTEAFF	TGTGCCAGTAGCCCGGACCCGTTCTTCACTGAAGCTTTCTTT
TRBV3-1/TRBV3-2	.	TRBJ1-6	TRBD1	15	CASSPRQGDNSPLHF	TGTGCCAGCAGCCCAAGACAGGGGGATAATTCACCCCTCCACTTT
TRBV11-3	.	TRBJ2-7	.	11	CASSLGGRLYF	TGTGCCAGCAGCTTAGGCGGACGGCTGTACTTC
TRBV5-1	.	TRBJ2-3	.	15	CASSLGSRSTDTQYF	TGCGCCAGCAGCTTGGGTAGCCGGAGCACAGATACGCAGTATTTT
TRBV14	once	TRBJ2-1	TRBD2	15	CASSPLLAGYNEQFF	TGTGCCAGCAGCCCATTACTAGCGGGCTACAATGAGCAGTTCTTC
TRBV19	.	TRBJ2-1	TRBD2	15	CASSSGTSGSNEQFF	TGTGCCAGTAGTTCAGGGACTAGCGGATCCAATGAGCAGTTCTTC
TRBV9	.	TRBJ1-6	.	16	CASSVAAPGYNSPLHF	TGTGCCAGCAGCGTAGCAGCTCCTGGCTATAATTCACCCCTCCACTTT
TRBV5-6	.	TRBJ1-2	.	15	CASSLGVLSSFGYTF	TGTGCCAGCAGCTTAGGTGTACTCAGTAGCTTTGGCTACACCTTC
TRBV28	.	TRBJ1-6	.	12	CASSLTRRGLHF	TGTGCCAGCAGTTTAACTCGGCGGGGCCTCCACTTT
TRBV10-2	.	TRBJ2-4	.	11	CASGGDGRRYF	TGCGCCAGCGGCGGGGACGGGAGACGGTACTTC
TRBV12-3/TRBV12-4	.	TRBJ1-3	.	13	CASGLSSGNTIYF	TGTGCCAGCGGGCTGAGCTCTGGAAACACCATATATTTT